This paragraph covers one T cell receptor beta chain sequence. No cognate antigen has been identified for it. Base qualities are missing; no much larger clone stands one base away. The data were taken from a study of T cells in localized non-small cell lung cancer (dated by TCRdb to 2020 to 2021). With respect to the entire study: The study analyzed T cell repertoires of a few hundred early-stage NSCLC patients, comparing tumors and uninvolved tumor-adjacent lungs. The cohort was made up of approximately 250 treatment-naive NSCLC patients whose localized lung tumors had been resected. The mean age of the NSCLC patients was about 62 years, with 130 or so men and nearly 110 women.

Reading the germline V gene gives CDR1 SGHNT and CDR2 YENEEA. V sheds 2 bases and J sheds 8 bases, leaving 15 bases between their ends. The cysteine opens and the phenylalanine closes a CDR3 of 15 amino acids. The retained sequence is limited to the CDR3, 45 bases, with the frame set at the first base. At diagnosis, peripheral blood, uninvolved tumor-adjacent lung and tumor were collected and stored as a combination of fresh-frozen and FFPE material. For TCR repertoire profiling, blood samples were analyzed in the form of peripheral blood mononuclear cells. Points the paper makes about the study in general: Uninvolved tumor-adjacent lung showed the highest T cell clonality, higher than tumor, which suggests more focused antigenic responses in the adjacent lung. A median of approximately 62 of the top 100 tumor clones turned up in the paired uninvolved adjacent lung, and approximately 30 of those clones also ranked among the top 100 of that same adjacent lung. Because multi-region tumor sequencing was not performed, intratumor heterogeneity could not be ruled out. Higher blood T cell density associated with longer overall survival, while higher adjacent-lung clonality associated with shorter survival. Because the study design was exploratory, TCR variables were selected using unadjusted p-values without false-discovery rate correction.

TCR beta CDR3 regions were sequenced from DNA using the immunoSEQ Assay. The study's own analysis went as follows. T cell density was computed as TCR beta template counts normalized to usable DNA estimated by amplifying housekeeping genes. The preseqR package was used to estimate richness by extrapolating to 400,000 templates for PBMC samples and to 120,000 templates for tissue samples. Clonality was defined by subtracting Pielou's evenness from one. Tissue-enriched TCRs were identified by differential abundance testing using productive amino-acid clonotypes, minimum total count 5 and alpha 0.1. The Jaccard Index and the Morisita Overlap Index were used to measure how much the repertoires overlapped between compartments. GLIPH clustered TCR beta CDR3s with public tetramer-defined viral CDR3s; viral motifs required at least three viral sequences plus V-gene enrichment. Sourced from immuneACCESS, this table was stored by TCRdb with only in-frame sequences that have V and J called. A share of the clones is absent; for the studies checked, an unresolved V gene accounts for under half, and the remainder has no known explanation. The V and J calls and clone size are taken from that table; D and trimming were inferred from the DNA. The sample yields about 36,000 clones; approximately 88% were counted once. Together, the top ten hold roughly 7.2% of the sample.

The clonotype was recovered from a woman between 35 and 75 years old with stage I lung adenocarcinoma. The source material was peripheral blood, sampled before any cancer treatment. The sequence links TRBV11-3 to TRBJ1-4; TRBD1 might be the D gene, on 5 matching bases. The CDR3 region has the sequence CASSLNLGQGEKLFF. In nucleotides, the sequence is TGTGCCAGCAGCTTAAACCTCGGGCAGGGAGAAAAACTGTTTTTT.